This T cell receptor (beta chain) was identified during a study of OX40 agonist ivuxolimab in advanced cancers. Findings and caveats of the study: Blood T cells, both CD4+ and CD8+, expanded clonally by week 6 at 0.1 to 3.0 mg/kg.

V lost 2 bases and J lost 5, with 10 bases in between. Germline lookup yields CDR1 MDHEN and CDR2 SYDVKM. CDR3 length: 14 residues. Autoimmune disease history or systemic immunosuppression led to patient exclusion. The study sampled blood at baseline, cycle 4 day 1, and cycle 7 day 1. The protocol was immunoSEQ multiplex PCR, while the TCRdb copy is restricted to in-frame clones and leaves out a portion. In the table there are 65,000 to 80,000 clones, 80% of which are singletons. A few counts support this clone. Its antigen is not identified. The chain employs TRBV28 and TRBJ1-5; D is undetermined. The specimen comprised CD4+ or CD8+ T cells sorted from blood, sampled in a trial of the OX40 agonist ivuxolimab. This sequence was found in an adult with an advanced solid tumor such as melanoma, head and neck, liver or kidney cancer. The CDR3 DNA is TGTGCCAGCAGTTTAGAAGGGCCGCATCAGCCCCAGCATTTT. It translates to CASSLEGPHQPQHF.